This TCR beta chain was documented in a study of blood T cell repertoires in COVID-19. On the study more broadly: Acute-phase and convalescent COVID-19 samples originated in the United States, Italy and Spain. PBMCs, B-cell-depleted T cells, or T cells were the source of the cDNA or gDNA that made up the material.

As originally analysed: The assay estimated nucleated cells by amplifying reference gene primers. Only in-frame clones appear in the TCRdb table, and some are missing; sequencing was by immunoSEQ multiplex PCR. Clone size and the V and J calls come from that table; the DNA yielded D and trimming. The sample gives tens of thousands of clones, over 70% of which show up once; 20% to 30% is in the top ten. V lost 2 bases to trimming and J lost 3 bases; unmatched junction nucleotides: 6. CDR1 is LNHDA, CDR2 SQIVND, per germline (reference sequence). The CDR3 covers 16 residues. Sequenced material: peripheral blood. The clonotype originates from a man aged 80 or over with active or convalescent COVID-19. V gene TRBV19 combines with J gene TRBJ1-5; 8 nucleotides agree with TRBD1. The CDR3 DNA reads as TGTGCCAGTAGTATATCGCAGGGGGCTTCCAATCAGCCCCAGCATTTT. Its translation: CASSISQGASNQPQHF.